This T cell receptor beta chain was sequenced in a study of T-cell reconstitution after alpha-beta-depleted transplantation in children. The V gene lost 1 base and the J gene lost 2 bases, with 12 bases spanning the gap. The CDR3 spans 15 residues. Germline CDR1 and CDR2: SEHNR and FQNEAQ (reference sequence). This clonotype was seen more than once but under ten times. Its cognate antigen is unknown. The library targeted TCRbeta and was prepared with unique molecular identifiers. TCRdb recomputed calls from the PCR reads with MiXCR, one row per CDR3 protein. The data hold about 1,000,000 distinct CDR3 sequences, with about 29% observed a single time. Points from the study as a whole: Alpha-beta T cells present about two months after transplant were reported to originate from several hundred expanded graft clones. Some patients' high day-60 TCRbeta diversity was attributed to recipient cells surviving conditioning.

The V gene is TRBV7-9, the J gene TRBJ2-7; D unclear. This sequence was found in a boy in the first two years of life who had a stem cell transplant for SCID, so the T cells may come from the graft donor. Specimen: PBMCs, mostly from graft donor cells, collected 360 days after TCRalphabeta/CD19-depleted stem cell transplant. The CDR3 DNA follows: TGTGCCAGCAGCTTAGGGGCAGGTGTAACCTACGAGCAGTACTTC. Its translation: CASSLGAGVTYEQYF. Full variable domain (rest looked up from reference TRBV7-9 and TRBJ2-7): DTGVSQNPRHKITKRGQNVTFRCDPISEHNRLYWYRQTLGQGPEFLTYFQNEAQLEKSRLLSDRFSAERPKGSFSTLEIQRTEQGDSAMYLCASSLGAGVTYEQYFGPGTRLTVT.